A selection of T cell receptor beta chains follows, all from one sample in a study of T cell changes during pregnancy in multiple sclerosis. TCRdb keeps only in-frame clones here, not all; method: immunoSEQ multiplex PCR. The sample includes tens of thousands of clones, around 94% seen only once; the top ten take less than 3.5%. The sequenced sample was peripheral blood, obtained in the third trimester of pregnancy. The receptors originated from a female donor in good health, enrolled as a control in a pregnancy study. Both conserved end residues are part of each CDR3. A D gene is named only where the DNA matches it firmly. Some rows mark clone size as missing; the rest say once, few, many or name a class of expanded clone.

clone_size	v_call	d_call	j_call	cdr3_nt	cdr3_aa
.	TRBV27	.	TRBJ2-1	TGTGCCAGCAGTCCCCTCGGAGGGGCTGATGAGCAGTTCTTC	CASSPLGGADEQFF
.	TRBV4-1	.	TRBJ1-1	TGCGCCAGCAGCCAAGATCGGGTAGGAGTAATGAACACTGAAGCTTTCTTT	CASSQDRVGVMNTEAFF
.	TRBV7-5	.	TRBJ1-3	TGTGTCAGAAGCGGCCCGGGACAAGCTGGAAACACCATATATTTT	CVRSGPGQAGNTIYF
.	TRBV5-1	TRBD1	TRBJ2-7	TGCGCCAGCAGCTTAGGGACAGGGGAGTACGAGCAGTACTTC	CASSLGTGEYEQYF
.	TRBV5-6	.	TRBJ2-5	TGTGCCAGCAGCTGGCCGGACTCCGGAGGGGAGACCCAGTACTTC	CASSWPDSGGETQYF
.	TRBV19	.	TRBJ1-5	TGTGCCAGTAGTATTGGTGGTGAGAGCAATCAGCCCCAGCATTTT	CASSIGGESNQPQHF
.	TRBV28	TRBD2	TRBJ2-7	TGTGCCAGCAACCCCCTCGGAGCGGGAGCTGACTACGAGCAGTACTTC	CASNPLGAGADYEQYF
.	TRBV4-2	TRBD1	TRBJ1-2	TGTGCCAGCAGCCAAGATAGGGACAGGGGGTGGGGTGGCTACACCTTC	CASSQDRDRGWGGYTF
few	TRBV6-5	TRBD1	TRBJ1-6	TGTGCCAGCAGTTTGTCTACAGGGGACAATTCACCCCTCCACTTT	CASSLSTGDNSPLHF
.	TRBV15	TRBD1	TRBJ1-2	TGTGCCACCAGCAGAGATTCGACAGGGGCCCATAACTATGGCTACACCTTC	CATSRDSTGAHNYGYTF
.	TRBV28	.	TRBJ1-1	TGTGCCAGCAGTTACGGGGAGACAGGGAACACTGAAGCTTTCTTT	CASSYGETGNTEAFF
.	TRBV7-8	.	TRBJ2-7	TGTGCCAGCAGCTCGAGAACTAGAAGGGGGTTTCACGAGCAGTACTTC	CASSSRTRRGFHEQYF
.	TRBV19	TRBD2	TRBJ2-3	TGTGCCAGTAGTACCAGGAGTAGCGGGAGTATAGATACGCAGTATTTT	CASSTRSSGSIDTQYF
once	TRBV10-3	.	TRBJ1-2	TGTGCCATCAGTGAGTCTGGCGGGGGCTACGATGGCTACACCTTC	CAISESGGGYDGYTF
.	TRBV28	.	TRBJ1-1	TGTGCCAGCAGTCCCCGAAGGGGCAGGGTGGAGACTGAAGCTTTCTTT	CASSPRRGRVETEAFF
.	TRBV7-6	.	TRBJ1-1	TGTGCCAGCAGCTTAGGGAACAGGAACACTGAAGCTTTCTTT	CASSLGNRNTEAFF
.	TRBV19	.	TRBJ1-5	TGTGCCAGTAACAGGCCTTTCCCTAATCAGCCCCAGCATTTT	CASNRPFPNQPQHF
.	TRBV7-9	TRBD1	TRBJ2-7	TGTGCCAGCAGCCCCCCGGGACAGGGCCGCTACGAGCAGTACTTC	CASSPPGQGRYEQYF
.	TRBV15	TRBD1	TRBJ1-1	TGTGCCACCAGCAGATCAGGGGACAGGGGGCAGAACACTGAAGCTTTCTTT	CATSRSGDRGQNTEAFF
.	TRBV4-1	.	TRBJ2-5	TGCGCCAGCACCCAAGGAGGGACCGGAGGGGAGACCCAGTACTTC	CASTQGGTGGETQYF
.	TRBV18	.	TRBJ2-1	TGTGCCAGCTCCCAAGACAGGTCGGGGCACAATGAGCAGTTCTTC	CASSQDRSGHNEQFF
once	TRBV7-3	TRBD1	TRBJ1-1	TGTGCCAGCAGCTTAATGGCGGGACAGGGAGGTGGTGAAGCTTTCTTT	CASSLMAGQGGGEAFF
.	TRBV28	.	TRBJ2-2	TGTGCCAGCAGTTTCCCCCCAGGGTGGGACACCGGGGAGCTGTTTTTT	CASSFPPGWDTGELFF
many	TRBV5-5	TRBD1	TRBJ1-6	TGTGCCAGCAGCTTGGGGCAGGGGGACTATAATTCACCCCTCCACTTT	CASSLGQGDYNSPLHF
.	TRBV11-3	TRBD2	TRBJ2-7	TGTGCCAGCAGCAACACTTTAAAGCGGGGGCCCAACGAGCAGTACTTC	CASSNTLKRGPNEQYF
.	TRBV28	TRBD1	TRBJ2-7	TGTGCCACCGAACAGGGACAGAGCTACGAGCAGTACTTC	CATEQGQSYEQYF
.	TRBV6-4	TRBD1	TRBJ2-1	TGTGCCAGCAGTGTGGCAGGGGGCCGTGTTAGGGAGTTCTTC	CASSVAGGRVREFF
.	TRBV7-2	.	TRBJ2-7	TGTGCCAGCAGCCCCTGGCGGGACGATTACGAGCAGTACTTC	CASSPWRDDYEQYF
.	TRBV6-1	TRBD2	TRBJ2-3	TGTGCCAGCAGTGAATCGACTAGCGGGGCCTTTGCGCAGTATTTT	CASSESTSGAFAQYF
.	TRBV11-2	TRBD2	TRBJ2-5	TGTGCCAGCAGCCGACTAGCGGGGGGGCCTGGGGAGACCCAGTACTTC	CASSRLAGGPGETQYF
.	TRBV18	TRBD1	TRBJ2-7	TGTGCCAGCTCACCAGGGATCGGGACAGGGGTGAGAGAGCAGTACTTC	CASSPGIGTGVREQYF
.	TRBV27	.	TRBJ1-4	TGTGCCAGCAGTTCCCTACAGGGAACTAATGAAAAACTGTTTTTT	CASSSLQGTNEKLFF
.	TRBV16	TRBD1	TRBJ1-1	TGTGCCAGCAGCCAAGGGACAGCTACTGAAGCTTTCTTT	CASSQGTATEAFF
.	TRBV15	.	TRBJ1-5	TGTGCCACCAGCAGTGAAAGCTATCAGCCCCAGCATTTT	CATSSESYQPQHF
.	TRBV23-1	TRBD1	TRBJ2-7	TGCGCCAGCAGTCAATCTTTCAACCGGGACAGGGTAAGATGTTCCTACGAGCAGTACTTC	CASSQSFNRDRVRCSYEQYF
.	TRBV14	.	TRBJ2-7	TGTGCCAGCAGCCTACGCGGGGTCTCCTACGAGCAGTACTTC	CASSLRGVSYEQYF
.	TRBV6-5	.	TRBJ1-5	TGTGCCAGCAGCAGGGGATCCAATCAGCCCCAGCATTTT	CASSRGSNQPQHF
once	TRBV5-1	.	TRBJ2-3	TGCGCCAGCAGCTACGGACAGACCACAGATACGCAGTATTTT	CASSYGQTTDTQYF
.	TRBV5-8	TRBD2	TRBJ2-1	TGTGCCAGCAGCTTGGGGGTAGCGGGAGTTGTTAATGAGCAGTTCTTC	CASSLGVAGVVNEQFF
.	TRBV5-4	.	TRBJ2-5	TGTGCCAGCAGCCCGGGAGCTGAGACCCAGTACTTC	CASSPGAETQYF